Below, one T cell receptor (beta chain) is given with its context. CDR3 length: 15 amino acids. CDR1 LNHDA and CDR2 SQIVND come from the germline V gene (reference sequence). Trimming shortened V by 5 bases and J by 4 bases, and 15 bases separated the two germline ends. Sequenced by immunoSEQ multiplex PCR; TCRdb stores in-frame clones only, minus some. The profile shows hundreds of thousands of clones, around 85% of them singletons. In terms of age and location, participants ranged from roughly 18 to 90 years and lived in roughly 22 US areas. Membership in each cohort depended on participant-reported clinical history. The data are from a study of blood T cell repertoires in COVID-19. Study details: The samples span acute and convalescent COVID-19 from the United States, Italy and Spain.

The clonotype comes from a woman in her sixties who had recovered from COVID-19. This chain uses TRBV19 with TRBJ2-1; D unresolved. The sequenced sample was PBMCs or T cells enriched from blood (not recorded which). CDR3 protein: CASSYPGLGYNEQFF. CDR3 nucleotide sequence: TGTGCCAGTAGTTATCCCGGTCTAGGTTACAATGAGCAGTTCTTC.